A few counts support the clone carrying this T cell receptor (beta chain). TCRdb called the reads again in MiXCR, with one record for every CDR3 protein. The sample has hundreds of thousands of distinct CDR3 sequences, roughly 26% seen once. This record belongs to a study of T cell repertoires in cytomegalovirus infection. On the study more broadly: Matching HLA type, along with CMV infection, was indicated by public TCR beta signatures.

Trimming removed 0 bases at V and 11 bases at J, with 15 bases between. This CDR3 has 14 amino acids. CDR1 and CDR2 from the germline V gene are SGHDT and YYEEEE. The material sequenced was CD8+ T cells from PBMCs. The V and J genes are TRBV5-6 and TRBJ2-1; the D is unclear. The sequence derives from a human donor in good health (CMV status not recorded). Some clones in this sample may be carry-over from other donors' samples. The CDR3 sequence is CASSLGASPLQQFF. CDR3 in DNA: TGTGCCAGCAGCTTGGGGGCGAGCCCGTTGCAGCAGTTCTTC.